This T cell receptor (beta chain) was sequenced in a study of graft-versus-host responses after intestinal transplantation. TCRdb's copy holds only in-frame clones and misses some; the assay was immunoSEQ multiplex PCR. The data contain approximately 5,100 clones, 25% to 30% of them singletons. The study plated 200,000 CFSE-labeled responders with 200,000 irradiated, violet-dye-labeled stimulators. This receptor was taken from a human patient who was an organ donor for intestinal transplantation. The sample in question was alloreactive CD8+ T cells from a mixed lymphocyte reaction culture, obtained before transplantation. The subset: CFSE-low proliferating T cells sorted from approximately 6-day pre-transplant mixed lymphocyte reaction (GvH or HvG direction).

The chain's CDR3 is CASDKLGGRYEQYV. CDR3 bases: TGTGCCAGCGACAAGTTGGGGGGGCGGTACGAGCAGTACGTC. The chain employs TRBV2 and TRBJ2-7; D is possibly TRBD2 (7 bases). The V gene lost 8 bases and the J gene lost 4 bases, with 18 bases spanning the gap. The CDR3 spans 14 residues. CDR1 and CDR2 (germline): SNHLY, FYNNEI.